This T cell receptor beta chain originates from a study of blood T cell repertoires in COVID-19. As for the study in general: Sites in the United States, Italy and Spain provided acute and convalescent COVID-19 samples.

This clone was seen a handful of times. The CDR3 has 15 residues. Germline V gene data show CDR1 as SGHRS and CDR2 as YFSETQ. Trimming stripped 1 base from V and 8 bases from J, with 18 bases between. Original analysis: It was from reference gene primer amplification that nucleated cell counts were estimated. The assay was immunoSEQ multiplex PCR, and TCRdb's table has in-frame clones only and misses some. V and J calls and clone size come straight from that table; D and trimming were deduced from the DNA. The sample has over 150,000 clones; about 89% are singletons. The J gene is TRBJ1-2, the V gene TRBV5-1, with D perhaps matching TRBD1 (5 bases). This TCR was recovered from a man between 45 and 60 years old with acute or convalescent COVID-19. The material sequenced was peripheral blood. CDR3 nucleotides: TGCGCCAGCAGCTTGAACCTCGTTGGGGGGAACGGCTACACCTTC. It encodes CASSLNLVGGNGYTF.